The table lists the clone carrying this TCR beta chain with many counts. This sample was included in a study of read filtering for tumor transcriptome and immune sequencing. Study background: Among patients, 17 were male and approximately 15 female, aged about 47 to 85 (mean approximately 64). Revised staging placed roughly 8 patients in R-ISS I, about 15 in II, 7 in III. Transcriptome libraries were built from DNase-treated RNA.

This CDR3 has 14 residues. Looked up from germline, CDR1 is SNHLY and CDR2 is FYNNEI. V lost 6 bases to trimming and J lost 1 base; unmatched junction nucleotides: 1. Molecular barcoded adaptors covering alpha/delta and beta/gamma chains were used on 400 ng RNA. TCRdb reprocessed the reads with MiXCR, giving one entry per CDR3 protein. The sample has nearly 60,000 distinct CDR3 sequences; approximately 13% are singletons. The specimen was a population of CD138-negative cells sorted from bone marrow. The V call is TRBV2, the J call TRBJ2-3; TRBD1 matches at 10 bases. The TCR was taken from a donor at least 40 years old with multiple myeloma. Here the CDR3 DNA reads TGTGCCAGCAGCGGACAGGGGGGCACAGATACGCAGTATTTT. Amino acid sequence: CASSGQGGTDTQYF.